A selection of T cell receptor beta chains follows, all from one sample in a study of blood T cell repertoires in COVID-19. Here immunoSEQ multiplex PCR was the method, and the copy in TCRdb shows in-frame clones only, minus some. In the table there are roughly 240,000 clones, 87% of which are singletons. Sequencing was carried out using PBMCs or T cells enriched from blood (not recorded which). These receptors were collected from a woman aged 25 to 45 with acute COVID-19. CDR3s include the opening cysteine and the closing phenylalanine or tryptophan. The D gene is left open where the match is weak.

>NA|TRBV5-6
CASSLPGGTGELFF
>NA|TRBV7-2
CASSRTKEDKLWFF
>TRBD1|TRBV10-2
CASRATGDLTEAFF
>TRBD2|TRBV11-2
CASSSLGEGGRADTQYF
>TRBD2|TRBV19
CASSPGTSGGAAVLNEQFF
>TRBD1|TRBV12-3/TRBV12-4
CASSKDRGRVYTF
>TRBD1|TRBV5-1
CASSFRDRVYNEQFF
>TRBD1|TRBV6-6
CASEQGAAGNTIYF
>NA|TRBV10-2
CASSRGLDGNTIYF
>TRBD1|TRBV2
CASVLTGSYRNTIYF
>NA|TRBV7-8
CASSLDTFAQPQHF
>NA|TRBV18
CASSPPGRGYGYTF
>TRBD1|TRBV27
CASSPGQGRATNEKLFF
>NA|TRBV27
CASSFQGSTEAFF
>NA|TRBV21-1
CASSTRQAGNTIYF
>NA|TRBV29-1
CSVVPFYGYTF